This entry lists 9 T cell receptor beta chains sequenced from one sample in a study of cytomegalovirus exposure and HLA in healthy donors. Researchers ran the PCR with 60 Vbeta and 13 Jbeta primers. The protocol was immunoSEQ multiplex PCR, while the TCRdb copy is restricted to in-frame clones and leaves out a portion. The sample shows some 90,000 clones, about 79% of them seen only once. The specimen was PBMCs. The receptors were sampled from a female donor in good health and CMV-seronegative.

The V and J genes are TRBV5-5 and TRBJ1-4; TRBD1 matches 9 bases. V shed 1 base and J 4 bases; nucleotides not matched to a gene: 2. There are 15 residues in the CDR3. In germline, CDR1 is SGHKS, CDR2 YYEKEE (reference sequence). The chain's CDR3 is CASSLRGQGNEKLFF. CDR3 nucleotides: TGTGCCAGCAGCTTGCGGGGACAGGGTAATGAAAAACTGTTTTTT.

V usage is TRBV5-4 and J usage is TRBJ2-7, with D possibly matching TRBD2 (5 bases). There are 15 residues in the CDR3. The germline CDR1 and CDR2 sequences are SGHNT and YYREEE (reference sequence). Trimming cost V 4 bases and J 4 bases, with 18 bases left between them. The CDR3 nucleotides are TGTGCCAGCAGCCGGCCGGGGAGCTACATGTACGAGCAGTACTTC. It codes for CASSRPGSYMYEQYF.

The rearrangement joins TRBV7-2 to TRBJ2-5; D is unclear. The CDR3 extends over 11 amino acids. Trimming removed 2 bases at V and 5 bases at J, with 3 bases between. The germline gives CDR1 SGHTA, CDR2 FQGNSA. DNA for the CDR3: TGTGCCAGCAGCTTAAGCGAGACCCAGTACTTC. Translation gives CASSLSETQYF.

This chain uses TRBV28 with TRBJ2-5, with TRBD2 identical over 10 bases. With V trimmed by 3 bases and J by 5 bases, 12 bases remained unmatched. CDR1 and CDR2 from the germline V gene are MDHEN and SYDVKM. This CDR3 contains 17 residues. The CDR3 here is CASSFNSGGRGSETQYF. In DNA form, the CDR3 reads TGTGCCAGCAGTTTCAATAGCGGGGGGCGGGGGAGCGAGACCCAGTACTTC.

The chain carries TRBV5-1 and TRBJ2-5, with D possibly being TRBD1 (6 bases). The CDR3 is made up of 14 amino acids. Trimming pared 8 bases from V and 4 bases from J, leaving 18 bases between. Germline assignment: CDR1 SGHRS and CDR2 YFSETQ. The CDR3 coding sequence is TGCGCCAGTAGGGCCCTAAAACAGGGAGAGACCCAGTACTTC. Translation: CASRALKQGETQYF.

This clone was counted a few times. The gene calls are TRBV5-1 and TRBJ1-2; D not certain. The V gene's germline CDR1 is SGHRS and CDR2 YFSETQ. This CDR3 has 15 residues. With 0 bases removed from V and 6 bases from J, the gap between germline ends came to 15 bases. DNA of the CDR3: TGCGCCAGCAGCTTGGAGGGCAGGACTTCGGATGGCTACACCTTC. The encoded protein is CASSLEGRTSDGYTF.

The CDR3 here is CASSRRGTEAFF. CDR3 DNA: TGTGCCAGCAGTCGGAGGGGCACTGAAGCTTTCTTT. The V call is TRBV28, the J call TRBJ1-1; D perhaps matches TRBD1 (5 bases). The V gene lost 5 bases and the J gene lost 4 bases, with 8 bases spanning the gap. Germline V gives CDR1 MDHEN, CDR2 SYDVKM. This CDR3 contains 12 residues.

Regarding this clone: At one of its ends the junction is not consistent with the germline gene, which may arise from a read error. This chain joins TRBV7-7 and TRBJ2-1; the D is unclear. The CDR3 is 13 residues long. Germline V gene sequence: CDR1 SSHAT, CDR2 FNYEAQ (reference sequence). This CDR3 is CASSLGLESEQFF. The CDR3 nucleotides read TGTGCTAGCAGCTTAGGCCTTGAGAGCGAGCAGTTCTTC.

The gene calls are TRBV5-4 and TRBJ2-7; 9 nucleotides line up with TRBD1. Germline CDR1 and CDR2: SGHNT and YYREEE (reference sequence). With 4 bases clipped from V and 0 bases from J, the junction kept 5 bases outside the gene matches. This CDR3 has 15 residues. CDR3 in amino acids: CASSRTGALSYEQYF. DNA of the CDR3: TGTGCCAGCAGCAGGACAGGGGCCCTCTCCTACGAGCAGTACTTC.